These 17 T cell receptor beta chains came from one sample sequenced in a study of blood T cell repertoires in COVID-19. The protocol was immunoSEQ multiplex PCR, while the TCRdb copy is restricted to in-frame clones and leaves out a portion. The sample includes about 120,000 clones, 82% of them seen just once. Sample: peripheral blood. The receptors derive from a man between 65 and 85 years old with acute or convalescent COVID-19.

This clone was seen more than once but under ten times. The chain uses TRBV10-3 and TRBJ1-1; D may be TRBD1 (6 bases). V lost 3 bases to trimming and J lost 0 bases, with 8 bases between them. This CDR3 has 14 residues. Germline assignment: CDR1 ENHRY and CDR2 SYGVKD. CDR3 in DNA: TGTGCCATCAGTGAAACAGGGTTGAACACTGAAGCTTTCTTT. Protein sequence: CAISETGLNTEAFF.

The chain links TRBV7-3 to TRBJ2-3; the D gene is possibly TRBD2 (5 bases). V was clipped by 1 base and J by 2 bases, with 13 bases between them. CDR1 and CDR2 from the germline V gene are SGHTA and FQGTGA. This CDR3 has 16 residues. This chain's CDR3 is CASSLMGSGPTDTQYF. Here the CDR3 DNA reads TGTGCCAGCAGCTTAATGGGAAGCGGCCCCACAGATACGCAGTATTTT.

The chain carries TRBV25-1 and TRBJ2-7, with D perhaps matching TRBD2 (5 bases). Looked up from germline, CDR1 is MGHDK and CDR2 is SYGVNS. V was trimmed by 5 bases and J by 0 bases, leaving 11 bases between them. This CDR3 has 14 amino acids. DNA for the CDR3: TGTGCCAGCAGTCGCGGAGGACTCTCCTACGAGCAGTACTTC. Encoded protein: CASSRGGLSYEQYF.

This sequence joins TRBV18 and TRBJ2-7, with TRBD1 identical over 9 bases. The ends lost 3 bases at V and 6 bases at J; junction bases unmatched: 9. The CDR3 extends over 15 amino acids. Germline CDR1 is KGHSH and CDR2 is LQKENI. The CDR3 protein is CASSPPGQGFSEQYF. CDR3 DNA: TGTGCCAGCTCACCTCCGGGACAGGGTTTCTCCGAGCAGTACTTC.

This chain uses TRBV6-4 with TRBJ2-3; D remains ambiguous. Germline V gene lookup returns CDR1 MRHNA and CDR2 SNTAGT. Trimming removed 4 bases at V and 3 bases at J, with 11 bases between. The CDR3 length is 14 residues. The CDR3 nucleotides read TGTGCCAGCAGTGTAGGAGTGGAGACAGATACGCAGTATTTT. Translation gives CASSVGVETDTQYF.

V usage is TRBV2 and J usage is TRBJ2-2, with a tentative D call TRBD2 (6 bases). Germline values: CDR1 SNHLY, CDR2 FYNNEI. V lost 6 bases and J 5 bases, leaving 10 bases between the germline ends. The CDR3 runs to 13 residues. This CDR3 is CASRRRGTGELFF. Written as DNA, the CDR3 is TGTGCCAGCAGACGGAGGGGTACCGGGGAGCTGTTTTTT.

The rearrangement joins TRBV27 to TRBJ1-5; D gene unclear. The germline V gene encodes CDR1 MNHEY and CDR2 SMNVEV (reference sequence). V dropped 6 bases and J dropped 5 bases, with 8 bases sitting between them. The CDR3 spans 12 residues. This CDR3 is CASRAGYQPQHF. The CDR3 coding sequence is TGTGCCAGCAGGGCGGGCTATCAGCCCCAGCATTTT.

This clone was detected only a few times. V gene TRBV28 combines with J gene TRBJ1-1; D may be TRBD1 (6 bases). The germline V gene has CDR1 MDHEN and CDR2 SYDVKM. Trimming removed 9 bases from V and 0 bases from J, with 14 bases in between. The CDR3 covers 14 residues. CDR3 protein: CARPKTGLNTEAFF. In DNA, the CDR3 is TGTGCCAGACCCAAGACAGGTTTGAACACTGAAGCTTTCTTT.

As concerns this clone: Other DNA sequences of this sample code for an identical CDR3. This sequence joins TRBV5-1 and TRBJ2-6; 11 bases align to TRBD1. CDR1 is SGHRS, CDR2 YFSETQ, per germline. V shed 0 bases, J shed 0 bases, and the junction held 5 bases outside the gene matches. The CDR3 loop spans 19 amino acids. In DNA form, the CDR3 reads TGCGCCAGCAGCTTGGGGACAGGGGGCTCTCTCTCTGGGGCCAACGTCCTGACTTTC. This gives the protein CASSLGTGGSLSGANVLTF.

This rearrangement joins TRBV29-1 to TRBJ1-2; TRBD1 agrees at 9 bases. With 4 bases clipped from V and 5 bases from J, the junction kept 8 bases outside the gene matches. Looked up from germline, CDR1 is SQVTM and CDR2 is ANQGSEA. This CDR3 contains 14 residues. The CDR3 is CSVVKGQGTYGYTF. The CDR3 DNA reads TGCAGCGTTGTAAAAGGACAGGGGACATATGGCTACACCTTC.

The CDR3 is CASSLGGGGHEQYF. The CDR3 DNA reads as TGTGCCAGCAGTTTGGGAGGGGGGGGCCACGAGCAGTACTTC. The J gene is TRBJ2-7, the V gene TRBV28, with a tentative D call TRBD2 (7 bases). CDR3 size: 14 residues. Trimming took 3 bases from V and 5 from J, leaving 14 bases between them. Germline V gene data show CDR1 as MDHEN and CDR2 as SYDVKM. Supplemented by reference TRBV28 and TRBJ2-7, the full variable domain reads DVKVTQSSRYLVKRTGEKVFLECVQDMDHENMFWYRQDPGLGLRLIYFSYDVKMKEKGDIPEGYSVSREKKERFSLILESASTNQTSMYLCASSLGGGGHEQYFGPGTRLTVT.

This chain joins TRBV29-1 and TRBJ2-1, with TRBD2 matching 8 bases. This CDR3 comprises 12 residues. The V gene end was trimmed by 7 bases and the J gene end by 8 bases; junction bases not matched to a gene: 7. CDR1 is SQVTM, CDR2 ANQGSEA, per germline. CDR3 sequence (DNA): TGCAGCGCCGAACGGGGGGGGCATGAGCAGTTCTTC. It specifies CSAERGGHEQFF.

CDR3 region: CASSSYHTDTQYF. The DNA of the CDR3 is TGTGCCAGCTCTTCATACCACACGGATACGCAGTATTTT. This chain links TRBV11-3 with TRBJ2-3; D unclear. CDR1 SGHNT and CDR2 YENEEA come from the germline V gene. The CDR3 covers 13 residues. The germline V and J ends were trimmed by 8 bases and 6 bases, with 15 bases remaining between them.

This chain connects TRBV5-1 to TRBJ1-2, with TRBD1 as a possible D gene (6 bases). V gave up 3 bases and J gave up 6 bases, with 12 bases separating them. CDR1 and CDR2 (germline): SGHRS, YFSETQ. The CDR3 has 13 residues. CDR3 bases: TGCGCCAGCAGCTCCACAGGGTCCCATGGCTACACCTTC. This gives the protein CASSSTGSHGYTF.

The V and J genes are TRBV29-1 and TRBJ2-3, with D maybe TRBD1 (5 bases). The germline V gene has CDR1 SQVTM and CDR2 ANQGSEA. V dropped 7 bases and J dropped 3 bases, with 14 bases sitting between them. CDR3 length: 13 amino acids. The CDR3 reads CSAQGRETDTQYF. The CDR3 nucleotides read TGCAGCGCTCAGGGTCGTGAAACAGATACGCAGTATTTT.

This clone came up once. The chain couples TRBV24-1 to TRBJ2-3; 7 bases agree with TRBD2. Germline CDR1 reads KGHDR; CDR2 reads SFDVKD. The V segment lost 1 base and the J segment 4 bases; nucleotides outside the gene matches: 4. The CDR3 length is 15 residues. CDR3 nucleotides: TGTGCCACCAGTGATTTACTAGCGACCTCAGATACGCAGTATTTT. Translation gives CATSDLLATSDTQYF.

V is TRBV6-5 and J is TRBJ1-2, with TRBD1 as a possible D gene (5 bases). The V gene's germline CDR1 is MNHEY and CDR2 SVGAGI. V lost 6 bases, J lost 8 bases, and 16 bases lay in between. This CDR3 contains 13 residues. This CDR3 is CASRRGSGRGYTF. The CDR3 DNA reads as TGTGCCAGCAGGCGGGGCTCAGGGAGAGGCTACACCTTC.